One and the same sample provided the 2 T cell receptor beta chains below, sequenced in a study of cytomegalovirus exposure and HLA in healthy donors. The PCR was carried out with 60 Vbeta primers and 13 Jbeta primers. TCRdb keeps only in-frame clones here, not all; method: immunoSEQ multiplex PCR. The sample holds roughly 100,000 clones; roughly 85% are singletons and the top ten take approximately 2.4%. Source material: PBMCs. The receptors derive from a man between 35 and 55 years old in good health and CMV-seronegative.

The chain is built from TRBV7-6 and TRBJ1-4; D uncertain. Germline CDR1 SGHVS, CDR2 FNYEAQ. CDR3 length: 15 residues. Trimming pared 5 bases from V and 4 bases from J, leaving 14 bases between. The CDR3 coding sequence is TGTGCCAGCAGCCGAAGGAGGGTTGGTAATGAAAAACTGTTTTTT. It is translated as CASSRRRVGNEKLFF.

The chain links TRBV5-6 to TRBJ2-7, with 9 bases matching TRBD1. CDR1 SGHDT and CDR2 YYEEEE come from the germline V gene. This CDR3 spans 16 amino acids. V lost 0 bases to trimming and J lost 1 base; unmatched junction nucleotides: 5. The CDR3 bases are TGTGCCAGCAGCTTGGACAGGGGGCTTATTTCCTACGAGCAGTACTTC. Amino acids: CASSLDRGLISYEQYF.